This TCR beta chain was identified in a study of CD4 and CD8 cells across lung adenocarcinoma regions. The ends were cut back, 5 bases at V and 5 bases at J, with 14 bases in the middle. CDR3 length: 14 amino acids. Germline loops: CDR1 MNHEY, CDR2 SMNVEV (reference sequence). Samples came from patients with localized non-small cell lung adenocarcinoma. TCRdb independently ran MiXCR on the PCR reads; one entry per CDR3 protein. The sample consists of approximately 11,000 distinct CDR3 sequences, more than 45% of them appearing once. The clonotype comes from a female donor with lung adenocarcinoma. The CD4 and CD8 labels of this study may be unreliable. What was sequenced was CD8+ T cells from the margin of a lung tumor. The chain couples TRBV27 to TRBJ2-3; D could derive from TRBD1 or TRBD2 (5 bases each). The CDR3 nucleotides read TGTGCCAGCAGTCCCCCGTGGGGGAAAGATACGCAGTATTTT. Residues: CASSPPWGKDTQYF.